This entry lists 8 T cell receptor beta chains sequenced from one sample in a study of cytotoxic CD8 clonotypes in ibrutinib-treated CLL. Sequencing was performed with immunoSEQ multiplex PCR; in TCRdb, only in-frame clones are kept and a portion is missing. Of approximately 210,000 clones listed, about 72% are singletons. This specimen was PBMCs, taken after 24 months of ibrutinib treatment. All receptors derive from a human donor with chronic lymphocytic leukemia.

V and J are TRBV6-1 and TRBJ1-5; no reliable D call. From germline, CDR1 is MNHNS and CDR2 SASEGT. The CDR3 contains 15 residues. V was clipped by 2 bases and J by 4 bases, with 12 bases between them. CDR3 sequence (DNA): TGTGCCAGCAGTGAAATAAGAGGACTGAATCAGCCCCAGCATTTT. It is translated as CASSEIRGLNQPQHF.

This chain joins TRBV11-2 and TRBJ2-2; 10 bases fit TRBD2. CDR3 size: 17 residues. V lost 0 bases to trimming and J lost 4 bases; unmatched junction nucleotides: 5. Looked up from germline, CDR1 is SGHAT and CDR2 is FQNNGV. The CDR3 DNA reads TGTGCCAGCAGCTTAGATACGGCTAGCGGGAGCACCGGGGAGCTGTTTTTT. Its translation: CASSLDTASGSTGELFF.

The V gene is TRBV29-1, the J gene TRBJ1-1; D unresolved. CDR1 is SQVTM and CDR2 is ANQGSEA in the germline V gene. Trimming shortened V by 7 bases and J by 0 bases, and 9 bases separated the two germline ends. The CDR3 extends over 12 amino acids. The DNA of the CDR3 is TGCAGCGGTTTTACCATGAACACTGAAGCTTTCTTT. Its protein is CSGFTMNTEAFF.

In its sample, this clone was seen a few times. J is TRBJ2-7 and V is TRBV6-5, with D unresolved. The CDR3 loop spans 11 amino acids. Germline V lookup: CDR1 MNHEY, CDR2 SVGAGI. Deletions cut 2 bases from V and 9 bases from J, with 8 bases between. The CDR3 DNA is TGTGCCAGCAGTTACCGGCAGACGCAGTACTTC. This gives the protein CASSYRQTQYF.

This rearrangement joins TRBV5-6 to TRBJ2-1, with unresolved D. The CDR3 consists of 16 residues. Trimming pared 0 bases from V and 4 bases from J, leaving 14 bases between. Germline-derived CDR1 and CDR2 are SGHDT and YYEEEE. The CDR3 bases are TGTGCCAGCAGCTTGGTACCCCGTCCCAGTTACAATGAGCAGTTCTTC. This codes for CASSLVPRPSYNEQFF. Looking up the rest from reference TRBV5-6 and TRBJ2-1 gives the full variable domain: DAGVTQSPTHLIKTRGQQVTLRCSPKSGHDTVSWYQQALGQGPQFIFQYYEEEERQRGNFPDRFSGHQFPNYSSELNVNALLLGDSALYLCASSLVPRPSYNEQFFGPGTRLTVL.

This chain links TRBV7-6 with TRBJ2-7; 12 bases align to TRBD2. This CDR3 spans 17 amino acids. J gave up 1 base and V 5 bases, and 9 bases lay outside the gene matches. Germline assignment: CDR1 SGHVS and CDR2 FNYEAQ. Written as DNA, the CDR3 is TGTGCCAGCAGCCTAGGACTAGCGGGATTATCATCCTACGAGCAGTACTTC. Translated, it gives CASSLGLAGLSSYEQYF. Supplemented by reference TRBV7-6 and TRBJ2-7, the full variable domain reads GAGVSQSPRYKVTKRGQDVALRCDPISGHVSLYWYRQALGQGPEFLTYFNYEAQQDKSGLPNDRFSAERPEGSISTLTIQRTEQRDSAMYRCASSLGLAGLSSYEQYFGPGTRLTVT.

The V call is TRBV27, the J call TRBJ2-7; tentatively, D is TRBD2 (5 bases). Germline values: CDR1 MNHEY, CDR2 SMNVEV (reference sequence). Trimming removed 0 bases at V and 6 bases at J, with 9 bases between. The CDR3 is made up of 13 amino acids. The CDR3 is CASSLSRDSEQYF. CDR3 sequence (DNA): TGTGCCAGCAGTTTATCGAGGGATTCCGAGCAGTACTTC.

The genes are TRBV4-1 and TRBJ2-7, with 7 bases that match TRBD1. Trimming took 4 bases from V and 3 from J; bases not matched to a gene: 9. Germline V gene lookup returns CDR1 MGHRA and CDR2 YSYEKL. The CDR3 runs to 15 residues. In DNA form, the CDR3 reads TGCGCCAGCAGCCGGCCGGGACAGCGAGGCTACGAGCAGTACTTC. It translates to CASSRPGQRGYEQYF.